The T cell receptor (beta chain) described here comes from a study of control samples from healthy donors and cancer patients (dated by TCRdb to the early 2020s). CDR1 MNHNY and CDR2 SVGAGI were looked up in the germline V gene (reference sequence). Trimming removed 4 bases from V and 1 base from J, leaving 10 bases between the germline ends. From its cysteine to its phenylalanine, the CDR3 spans 15 amino acids. The entry retains the CDR3 DNA only, 45 bases that are in frame from base 1. A word on this clone: Its antigen remains undetermined. Base quality data are lacking; no much larger clone is found one base away.

Library method: the immunoSEQ multiplex PCR assay. TCRdb's version of the immuneACCESS table is confined to in-frame rearrangements and falls short of the full clone set. An unresolved V gene accounts for under half of the shortfall where checked; the remainder is of unknown origin. Within this sample are about 120,000 clones, with about 90% of them counted one time only. The leading ten clones occupy 40% of the sample. This TCR was recovered from a man in his fifties in good health. Sample: blood. The rearrangement joined TRBV6-6 to TRBJ1-4; a tentative D call is TRBD1 (6 bases match). The nucleotide sequence reads as follows: TGTGCCAGCAGTTTGGAGGGGGAAACTAATGAAAAACTGTTTTTT. Its protein product is CASSLEGETNEKLFF.